This T cell receptor beta chain was retrieved from a study of T cells after posttransplantation cyclophosphamide. The table came from immunoSEQ multiplex PCR; TCRdb's copy has only in-frame clones and leaves some out. The sample yields about 19,000 clones, about 90% seen once. Cyclophosphamide on days +3 and +4 followed busulfan-fludarabine conditioning and a marrow graft. CDR1 is LNHDA, CDR2 SQIVND, per germline (reference sequence). The V end was cut by 7 bases, the J end by 4 bases, with 13 bases between. This CDR3 has 14 amino acids. This sequence joins TRBV19 and TRBJ2-2; D is undetermined. Sequences were derived from PBMCs, sampled after allogeneic stem cell transplant with posttransplant cyclophosphamide. This clonotype originated in a female patient between 35 and 55 years old who received an allogeneic stem cell transplant from a related donor, was CMV-positive, and had no GVHD. Among the T cells, some may be from the graft donor. CDR3 nucleotide sequence: TGTGCCAGTACGCTCGGAGTAGGCACCGGGGAGCTGTTTTTT. This gives the protein CASTLGVGTGELFF.